Here is one TCR beta chain with its context. It has no known antigen specificity. Base quality data are lacking; no much larger clone is found one base away. Germline trimming amounts to 5 bases on V and 5 bases on J, with 9 as the count of junction bases outside the gene matches. Including cysteine and phenylalanine, the CDR3 has 15 amino acids. The kept DNA is CDR3 alone, 45 bases in frame from the first base. The germline V gene encodes CDR1 LNHNV and CDR2 YYDKDF (reference sequence). Each donor gave one peripheral blood draw, roughly 110 mL on average, collected into heparinised tubes. A BD FACSAria II was used to sort naive, central memory, regulatory and stem cell-like memory CD4+ T cells with a panel that included CD45RO, CCR7, CD25, CD127, CD95 and CD27. Every sorted population had a purity above 95%. PBMCs were isolated immediately by Lymphoprep density gradient centrifugation and stained directly without culture. So that batch effects would be minimized, each experiment stained and sorted samples in pairs, pairing one healthy donor with one patient.

The data stem from a study of beta chain features in type 1 diabetes (dated by TCRdb to the late 2010s). Regarding the study in general: No differences in mean age, gender distribution, total cell number or subset yield were found between patients and healthy donors. A total of 107,917,701 sorted cells were examined across all samples, and RNA yield correlated strongly with the number of cells per subset. In the study, recently diagnosed type 1 diabetes patients and matched healthy donors were compared on the TCRB repertoires of their sorted circulating CD4+ T cell subsets. Whereas all 28 donors provided naive and central memory subsets, regulatory and stem cell-like memory subsets were isolated from just 8 patients and roughly eight healthy donors.

The study at large found these results: Shorter templates might have been favored by PCR, but patient and control samples were amplified and corrected together, so both groups would have been affected equally by any skew. Patients with type 1 diabetes made fewer insertions and deleted more nucleotides at VDJ recombination sites, implying thymic rearrangement abnormalities. Type 1 diabetes patients showed a moderate but significant shortening of TCRB CDR3 length in all four CD4+ subsets. Naive, central memory and regulatory TCRB repertoires appeared more similar among patients than among healthy donors. Because cDNA rather than genomic DNA was sequenced, highly expressing activated cells could have been over-represented, although no difference in activation and CD3 levels was found between groups. Because small numbers of individuals were included in the HLA sub-analyses, any influence of HLA type on TCRB rearrangement was left unresolved.

The High Capacity cDNA Reverse Transcription Kit was used to reverse transcribe all of the isolated RNA, meaning that expressed TCRB transcripts were what got sequenced. Naive, central memory and regulatory T cell samples underwent deep immunoSEQ sequencing, averaging about 3.57 million total reads per sample. After sorted cells were lysed in RLT buffer, RNA was extracted with DNase-treated RNeasy Micro or Mini kits, with the choice depending on cell number. Each cell subset was processed on its own to prevent cross-contamination, while patient and healthy donor samples were processed together. TCRB sequences were amplified from cDNA with the immunoSEQ multiplex PCR, producing 87-bp fragments spanning the CDR3 region. The amplicons were sequenced using the Illumina HiSeq platform. Regarding the original processing steps: Synthetic template baselines were used to correct PCR bias computationally, reads within Hamming distance 2 were collapsed, and singletons that could not be merged were discarded. Reads were aligned to IMGT to assign V, D and J genes, CDR3 length, and insertions or deletions at six rearrangement sites. Within each subset, clonotype counts were normalized to the number of sorted cells before true diversity and Gini coefficients were calculated with the tcR R package. Repertoire sharing was quantified using the overlap coefficient calculated on TCRB nucleotide sequences. As a proxy for the pre-selection repertoire, out-of-frame TCRB sequences from naive cells were analyzed. TCRdb re-hosts the immuneACCESS table, in-frame sequences only. Its copies lack some clones; in the studies checked, an unresolved V gene accounts for under half of them, and the cause for the rest is not known. V, J and clone size derive from that table, while D and trimming were established from the DNA sequence. Recorded for this sample are roughly 150,000 clones; roughly 60% of them occurred a single time. The top ten hold 0.08% to 0.1% of the sample.

This TCR came from a man younger than 40 with type 1 diabetes. The rearrangement combines TRBV15 with TRBJ2-3, and 8 junction bases match TRBD2. Specimen: naive CD4+ T cells from blood. The cell subset or site label for this specimen denotes: true naive CD4+ T cells. For the CDR3, the sequence is CATSLGRGVGDTQYF. The sequenced DNA is TGTGCCACCAGCCTGGGGCGGGGGGTTGGAGATACGCAGTATTTT.